These 2 T cell receptor beta chains came from one sample sequenced in a study of T cells in Graves' hyperthyroidism and ophthalmopathy. TCR beta CDR3 sequences were amplified from RNA transcripts. TCR CDR3 underwent first-round RT-PCR with the HTBI primer set. TCRdb processed the multiplex PCR reads anew with MiXCR; each CDR3 protein has one entry. The sample shows nearly 600,000 distinct CDR3 sequences, 12% to 15% of them seen only once. The sequencing input was blood. These receptors originate from a woman aged 18 to 35 with Graves' ophthalmopathy.

This clonotype was seen more than once but under ten times. Given a much more abundant clone one base away, this may be a read error. The chain carries TRBV28 and TRBJ2-1; no clear D. The germline V gene has CDR1 MDHEN and CDR2 SYDVKM. CDR3 length: 14 amino acids. This chain's CDR3 is CASRGNKPYNEQSF. CDR3 nucleotide sequence: TGTGCCAGCAGAGGAAACAAGCCCTACAATGAGCAGTCCTTC.

This clonotype was observed many times. V usage is TRBV27 and J usage is TRBJ2-2, with 10 bases lining up with TRBD2. CDR3 size: 19 residues. Trimming removed 0 bases from V and 2 bases from J; junction bases left unmatched: 9. The germline V gene has CDR1 MNHEY and CDR2 SMNVEV (reference sequence). The CDR3 DNA follows: TGTGCCAGCAGTTTATCTGGTGGGCTAGCGGGAGTTAACACCGGGGAGCTGTTTTTT. Its translation: CASSLSGGLAGVNTGELFF.